This passage covers 19 T cell receptor beta chains from one sample sequenced in a study of low-dose radiotherapy and immunotherapy resistance in tumors. Documented time point: after trial treatment. The treatment: LDRT plus nivolumab, ipilimumab, low-dose cyclophosphamide and aspirin (RACIN trial). Covering alpha and beta chains, TRAV- and TRBV-specific primers were used for the first-strand cDNA. Both a constant-region primer and a V-primer adapter served to amplify TCRs across about 20 PCR cycles. One entry per CDR3 protein results from TCRdb running MiXCR on the reads. The data show 50,000 or so distinct CDR3 sequences, with roughly 23% seen just once and under 7% held by the top ten. Here the sequenced sample was PBMCs, taken after low-dose radiotherapy plus immunotherapy. The source of these receptors is a male donor with prostate cancer.

In this sample, this clonotype turned up many times. CDR3 in DNA: TGTGCCAGCAGCTTAATCGGGGGTACCACAGATACGCAGTATTTT. Protein: CASSLIGGTTDTQYF. The genes are TRBV7-3 and TRBJ2-3; D perhaps matches TRBD2 (6 bases). CDR3 size: 15 residues. The germline V and J ends were trimmed by 1 base and 2 bases, with 10 bases remaining between them. CDR1 is SGHTA, CDR2 FQGTGA, per germline.

In its sample, this clonotype was seen once. V gene TRBV30 combines with J gene TRBJ1-6; D call uncertain. Germline CDR1 GTSNPN, CDR2 SVGIG (reference sequence). Between the trimmed V and J ends, which lost 2 bases and 8 bases, there was a span of 10 bases. The CDR3 is 13 residues long. CDR3 sequence (DNA): TGTGCCTGGAGTTCAAAAAGGGATTCACCCCTCCACTTT. Protein sequence: CAWSSKRDSPLHF.

This clonotype was seen many times. The chain employs TRBV20-1 and TRBJ2-7; 10 bases match TRBD2. The CDR3 runs to 14 residues. Germline loops: CDR1 DFQATT, CDR2 SNEGSKA (reference sequence). The trim removed 6 bases at V and 1 base at J, leaving 6 bases unmatched. For the CDR3, the DNA is TGCAGTGCAGGGAAGACTAGCGGGTCCTACGAGCAGTACTTC. Residues: CSAGKTSGSYEQYF.

Concerning this clonotype itself: One base separates it from a far larger clone, so it is likely a read error. This sequence joins TRBV9 and TRBJ1-2; the D gene is possibly TRBD1 (5 bases). V was clipped by 9 bases and J by 4 bases, with 19 bases between them. The CDR3 is made up of 14 amino acids. In germline, CDR1 is SGDLS, CDR2 YYNGEE. CDR3 amino acids: CANGPGREIYGYTF. The DNA of the CDR3 is TGTGCCAACGGGCCGGGACGGGAAATCTATGGCTACACCTTC. The full variable domain, rest sourced from reference TRBV9 and TRBJ1-2, is DSGVTQTPKHLITATGQRVTLRCSPRSGDLSVYWYQQSLDQGLQFLIQYYNGEERAKGNILERFSAQQFPDLHSELNLSSLELGDSALYFCANGPGREIYGYTFGSGTRLTVV.

Many counts were recorded for this clonotype. The chain joins TRBV7-3 to TRBJ2-1; 9 bases line up with TRBD1. CDR1 and CDR2 from the germline V gene are SGHTA and FQGTGA. After removal of 5 bases from V and 0 bases from J, the junction contained 2 bases not matched to a gene. The CDR3 runs to 15 residues. This CDR3 reads CASSTGQGSYNEQFF. The CDR3 DNA reads TGTGCCAGCAGCACGGGACAGGGCTCCTACAATGAGCAGTTCTTC.

As for this clonotype: This likely traces to a read error, being one base from a far larger clone. The chain carries TRBV7-3 and TRBJ2-1; TRBD1 agrees at 10 bases. Germline CDR1 and CDR2: SGHTA and FQGTGA. This CDR3 is built from 16 residues. V was clipped by 3 bases and J by 10 bases; unmatched bases: 12. CDR3 in amino acids: CASSLDSGTGAHEQFF. CDR3 nucleotides: TGTGCCAGCAGCTTGGATTCAGGGACAGGGGCCCACGAGCAGTTCTTC.

This clonotype was seen at least ten times. This rearrangement joins TRBV4-1 to TRBJ2-6, with TRBD2 matching 11 bases. The CDR3 runs 19 residues. V lost 4 bases to trimming and J lost 4 bases; unmatched junction nucleotides: 12. Per the germline V gene, CDR1 is MGHRA and CDR2 is YSYEKL. The CDR3 DNA follows: TGCGCCAGCAGCCTTGACGGGACTAGCGGTAAGACCGGGGCCAACGTCCTGACTTTC. Amino acid sequence: CASSLDGTSGKTGANVLTF.

The CDR3 protein is CASSLAFLAAPRVTGKGTEAFF. In DNA form, the CDR3 reads TGCGCCAGCAGCTTGGCCTTCCTGGCCGCCCCTCGAGTGACAGGAAAGGGCACTGAAGCTTTCTTT. The rearrangement links TRBV5-1 to TRBJ1-1, with a possible D match to TRBD1 (6 bases). This CDR3 is built from 22 residues. The V gene lost 0 bases and the J gene lost 4 bases, with 34 bases spanning the gap. Germline CDR1 SGHRS, CDR2 YFSETQ.

This clonotype has ten or more counts. CDR3 in DNA: TGTGCCAGCAAGACGGGGGGGGGCTCGTACAATGAGCAGTTCTTC. Encoded protein: CASKTGGGSYNEQFF. J is TRBJ2-1 and V is TRBV6-2 or TRBV6-3; 8 bases match TRBD2. This CDR3 has 15 residues. CDR1 is MNHEY, CDR2 SVGEGT, per germline. Unmatched junction bases numbered 9, after V lost 7 bases and J lost 4 bases.

This clonotype has more than one count but fewer than ten. This rearrangement joins TRBV5-1 to TRBJ2-5; D unclear. Deletions cut 0 bases from V and 6 bases from J, with 12 bases between. The CDR3 covers 14 residues. The germline V gene encodes CDR1 SGHRS and CDR2 YFSETQ. CDR3 DNA: TGCGCCAGCAGCTTGGTTCTGGGTAAAAAGACCCAGTACTTC. Amino acid sequence: CASSLVLGKKTQYF.

This clonotype was recorded at least ten times. CDR3 loop: CASSQDLGGGSQTQYF. DNA of the CDR3: TGTGCCAGCAGCCAAGATCTGGGGGGGGGCTCGCAGACCCAGTACTTC. V is TRBV3-1 and J is TRBJ2-5; D is possibly TRBD2 (7 bases). With 0 bases removed from V and 6 bases from J, the gap between germline ends came to 17 bases. CDR3 size: 16 residues. CDR1 is LGHDT, CDR2 YNNKEL, per germline (reference sequence).

This clonotype was counted ten times or more. The chain carries TRBV12-3 or TRBV12-4 and TRBJ2-3; D is undetermined. This CDR3 comprises 15 residues. Trimming pared 0 bases from V and 0 bases from J, leaving 7 bases between. This CDR3 reads CASSLAFPSTDTQYF. As DNA, the CDR3 is TGTGCCAGCAGTTTAGCGTTTCCTAGCACAGATACGCAGTATTTT.

In regard to this clonotype: With only one base between it and a far larger clone, this is likely a read error. In this CDR3 the conserved last residue, phenylalanine or tryptophan, is missing, so a read error is likely. V is TRBV5-6 and J is TRBJ2-7; 11 nucleotides match TRBD1. CDR3 length equals 15 residues. In germline, CDR1 is SGHDT, CDR2 YYEEEE. Losses at the gene ends were 3 bases for V and 4 bases for J; bases not matched to a gene: 6. CDR3 DNA sequence: TGTGCCAGCAGCTCTAGGACAGGGGGCGTTTACGAGCAGTACATC. This gives the protein CASSSRTGGVYEQYI.

This clonotype is a singleton in its sample. One base separates it from a far larger clone, so it is likely a read error. The V call is TRBV6-6, the J call TRBJ1-5; TRBD1 matches at 7 bases. This CDR3 contains 14 residues. CDR1 is MNHNY and CDR2 is SVGAGI in the germline V gene (reference sequence). Trimming took 9 bases from V and 2 from J; bases not matched to a gene: 7. CDR3: CASTATGRNQPQHF. The CDR3 coding sequence is TGTGCCAGTACCGCGACAGGGCGCAATCAGCCCCAGCATTTT.

Notes on this clonotype: Because the CDR3 is missing its conserved closing phenylalanine or tryptophan, this is likely a read error. The J gene is TRBJ2-7, the V gene TRBV6-5; D gene ambiguous. Trimming removed 7 bases from V and 6 bases from J, with 10 bases in between. The germline V gene encodes CDR1 MNHEY and CDR2 SVGAGI. The CDR3 length is 11 residues. The CDR3 reads CASTELVEQYS. In nucleotides, the CDR3 is TGTGCCAGCACTGAATTAGTCGAGCAGTACTCC.

This clonotype was recorded at least ten times. The rearrangement links TRBV7-2 to TRBJ2-2; D possibly corresponds to TRBD1 (6 bases). The V end was cut by 6 bases, the J end by 4 bases, with 12 bases between. Germline V gene data show CDR1 as SGHTA and CDR2 as FQGNSA. This CDR3 is built from 14 residues. The CDR3 loop reads CASRQTGPTGELFF. In nucleotides, the CDR3 is TGTGCCAGCAGGCAGACAGGTCCCACCGGGGAGCTGTTTTTT.

Ten or more counts support this clonotype. The chain joins TRBV25-1 to TRBJ2-6; 12 bases match TRBD1. V gave up 4 bases and J gave up 2 bases; unmatched junction bases: 9. The CDR3 spans 19 residues. The germline gives CDR1 MGHDK, CDR2 SYGVNS. CDR3 amino acids: CASSGYAGTGGAGANVLTF. DNA for the CDR3: TGTGCCAGCAGTGGGTACGCCGGGACAGGGGGCGCTGGGGCCAACGTCCTGACTTTC. Drawing the rest from reference TRBV25-1 and TRBJ2-6, the complete variable domain is EADIYQTPRYLVIGTGKKITLECSQTMGHDKMYWYQQDPGMELHLIHYSYGVNSTEKGDLSSESTVSRIRTEHFPLTLESARPSHTSQYLCASSGYAGTGGAGANVLTFGAGSRLTVL.

This clonotype was detected many times. This chain joins TRBV7-3 and TRBJ2-1; D might be TRBD2 (5 bases). The V gene's germline CDR1 is SGHTA and CDR2 FQGTGA. The CDR3 is made up of 12 amino acids. The germline V and J ends were trimmed by 6 bases and 12 bases, with 15 bases remaining between them. CDR3 amino acids: CASSQSGGVQFF. DNA of the CDR3: TGTGCCAGCAGTCAATCAGGAGGAGTGCAGTTCTTC.

The table lists this clonotype with many counts. The chain links TRBV5-1 to TRBJ2-1; 12 positions match TRBD2. V was clipped by 4 bases and J by 5 bases; unmatched bases: 7. The CDR3 runs 16 residues. The germline V gene encodes CDR1 SGHRS and CDR2 YFSETQ. The DNA for the CDR3 is TGCGCCAGCAGCATTGGACTAGCGGGGAACAACAATGAGCAGTTCTTC. As protein: CASSIGLAGNNNEQFF.